This T cell receptor beta chain was observed in a study of T cells after yellow fever vaccination. Template-switching 5'RACE yielded the TCR cDNA; a universal primer site and UMIs were added in the process. One entry per CDR3 protein, called by TCRdb with MiXCR from the 5' RACE reads. This table holds about 160,000 distinct CDR3 sequences, 7% to 10% found once. This clonotype has just a few counts. The CDR3 has 15 residues. The V and J ends lost 5 bases and 0 bases respectively, with 11 bases between them. CDR1 and CDR2 from the germline V gene are SGHTA and FQGTGA. The sample consisted of CD8+ T cells sorted from PBMCs, taken 45 days after the yellow fever booster vaccination. The sequence derives from a young man who received the YFV17D yellow fever vaccine. J is TRBJ2-1 and V is TRBV7-3; D tentatively fits TRBD1 or TRBD2 (6 bases each). This CDR3 is CASSLGGRSYNEQFF. CDR3 in DNA: TGTGCCAGCAGCCTCGGGGGCCGCTCCTACAATGAGCAGTTCTTC.